One and the same sample provided the 32 T cell receptor beta chains below, sequenced in a study of control samples from healthy donors and cancer patients. Assay: immunoSEQ multiplex PCR; the TCRdb copy retains only in-frame clones and omits some. This table has 75,000 to 90,000 clones, about 89% appearing once. The sample was blood. All receptors come from a man aged 25-40 years in good health.

The V call is TRBV6-5, the J call TRBJ1-3; perhaps TRBD1 as D (5 bases). From germline, CDR1 is MNHEY and CDR2 SVGAGI. This CDR3 comprises 14 residues. With 6 bases removed from V and 6 bases from J, the gap between germline ends came to 15 bases. This chain's CDR3 is CASRRRVEENTIYF. The CDR3 DNA reads as TGTGCCAGCAGGCGCAGGGTAGAAGAAAACACCATATATTTT.

J is TRBJ1-1 and V is TRBV24-1; 7 bases are a match to TRBD1. This CDR3 comprises 12 residues. The germline CDR1 and CDR2 sequences are KGHDR and SFDVKD. After removal of 4 bases from V and 10 bases from J, the junction contained 5 bases not matched to a gene. CDR3 sequence (DNA): TGTGCCACCAGTGAGAAGGGGGCAGGAGCTTTCTTT. It codes for CATSEKGAGAFF.

This chain joins TRBV5-5 and TRBJ1-6, with D hard to call. V was cut by 5 bases and J by 7 bases, with 22 bases left in between. This CDR3 contains 17 residues. Per germline, CDR1 SGHKS and CDR2 YYEKEE (reference sequence). CDR3 DNA: TGTGCCAGCAGTCGCGCCGGGAATTGGGCTCAAAATTCACCCCTCCACTTT. Its protein is CASSRAGNWAQNSPLHF.

This chain uses TRBV3-1 (or the pseudogene TRBV3-2) with TRBJ2-5; D gene ambiguous. V gave up 2 bases and J gave up 5 bases, with 6 bases separating them. The CDR3 consists of 12 residues. Germline CDR1 reads LGHDT; CDR2 reads YNNKEL (reference sequence). DNA for the CDR3: TGTGCCAGCAGCCAATTTCTGGAGACCCAGTACTTC. Its translation: CASSQFLETQYF.

The chain uses TRBV20-1 and TRBJ2-1, with 7 bases matching TRBD1. The CDR3 sequence is 14 residues long. V lost 3 bases and J lost 6; bases outside the gene matches: 8. Germline V gene data show CDR1 as DFQATT and CDR2 as SNEGSKA (reference sequence). The CDR3 DNA reads TGCAGTGCTAGTCCCCTAACAGGGGTCAATGAGCAGTTCTTC. Amino acid sequence: CSASPLTGVNEQFF.

The chain joins TRBV5-6 to TRBJ2-6; D is undetermined. CDR1 and CDR2 (germline): SGHDT, YYEEEE. This CDR3 spans 16 amino acids. Trimming shortened V by 1 base and J by 0 bases, and 8 bases separated the two germline ends. The CDR3 spells CASSLWGNSGANVLTF. The DNA of the CDR3 is TGTGCCAGCAGCTTGTGGGGTAACTCTGGGGCCAACGTCCTGACTTTC.

This chain connects TRBV5-6 to TRBJ2-3, with D uncertain. CDR3 length: 15 amino acids. Germline V gene lookup returns CDR1 SGHDT and CDR2 YYEEEE. V lost 0 bases to trimming and J lost 0 bases, with 8 bases between them. CDR3 bases: TGTGCCAGCAGCTTGGCGACACTTAGCACAGATACGCAGTATTTT. This encodes CASSLATLSTDTQYF.

This chain uses TRBV2 with TRBJ2-7; no clear D gene. Deletions cut 3 bases from V and 2 bases from J, with 11 bases between. The CDR3 is made up of 14 amino acids. Germline V gene sequence: CDR1 SNHLY, CDR2 FYNNEI. CDR3 DNA: TGTGCCAGCAGTGATAACGGATACCCCTACGAGCAGTACTTC. This gives the protein CASSDNGYPYEQYF.

This clone was counted once. The genes are TRBV19 and TRBJ1-1, with a tentative D call TRBD1 (6 bases). Germline V gives CDR1 LNHDA, CDR2 SQIVND (reference sequence). V was shortened by 6 bases and J by 12 bases, with 23 bases between the two germline ends. The CDR3 covers 14 residues. The CDR3 DNA follows: TGTGCCAGTAGGAGCCCCGGGACACCGGATGGACCTTTCTTT. Protein: CASRSPGTPDGPFF. The full variable domain, completed using reference TRBV19 and TRBJ1-1, is DGGITQSPKYLFRKEGQNVTLSCEQNLNHDAMYWYRQDPGQGLRLIYYSQIVNDFQKGDIAEGYSVSREKKESFPLTVTSAQKNPTAFYLCASRSPGTPDGPFFGQGTRLTVV.

The rearrangement joins TRBV3-1 (or the pseudogene TRBV3-2) to TRBJ1-2; TRBD1 agrees at 7 bases. V was clipped by 1 base and J by 2 bases; unmatched bases: 13. The germline V gene encodes CDR1 LGHDT and CDR2 YNNKEL (reference sequence). This CDR3 comprises 18 residues. CDR3 amino acids: CASSQAEISPGQNYGYTF. CDR3 nucleotides: TGTGCCAGCAGCCAAGCCGAAATCAGCCCGGGACAGAACTATGGCTACACCTTC.

The gene calls are TRBV18 and TRBJ2-5; the D is unclear. Trimming stripped 0 bases from V and 7 bases from J, with 18 bases between. Germline lookup yields CDR1 KGHSH and CDR2 LQKENI. The CDR3 covers 16 residues. CDR3 region: CASSPPGTRTPPTQYF. As DNA, the CDR3 is TGTGCCAGCTCACCACCGGGAACGCGGACCCCGCCGACCCAGTACTTC.

The J gene is TRBJ1-3, the V gene TRBV9; 9 nucleotides line up with TRBD1. CDR1 is SGDLS, CDR2 YYNGEE, per germline. The length of the CDR3 is 17 residues. With 1 base clipped from V and 2 bases from J, the junction kept 7 bases outside the gene matches. CDR3 protein: CASSVSARTGAGNTIYF. In DNA form, the CDR3 reads TGTGCCAGCAGCGTATCCGCCCGGACAGGGGCTGGAAACACCATATATTTT.

V usage is TRBV14 and J usage is TRBJ2-5, with D tentatively TRBD1 (5 bases). Deletions cut 2 bases from V and 7 bases from J, with 5 bases between. Germline-derived CDR1 and CDR2 are SGHDN and FVKESK. CDR3 length: 11 amino acids. The CDR3 protein is CASSQRGTQYF. The CDR3 DNA is TGTGCCAGCAGCCAAAGGGGGACCCAGTACTTC.

Here the CDR3 reads CASRSVSHFSPNYGYTF. Here the CDR3 DNA reads TGTGCCAGCAGAAGCGTTAGCCACTTTTCTCCTAACTATGGCTACACCTTC. This chain connects TRBV11-2 to TRBJ1-2; D call uncertain. The CDR3 extends over 17 amino acids. Germline V gene lookup returns CDR1 SGHAT and CDR2 FQNNGV. With 6 bases removed from V and 0 bases from J, the gap between germline ends came to 20 bases.

This clone showed up just once. The chain combines TRBV6-5 with TRBJ2-5; 10 positions agree with TRBD1. CDR1 and CDR2 (germline): MNHEY, SVGAGI. The CDR3 contains 15 residues. Trimming removed 3 bases from V and 4 bases from J; junction bases left unmatched: 5. The CDR3, as DNA: TGTGCCAGCAGTTATCCAGGACAGGGGGGAGAGACCCAGTACTTC. Translating it yields CASSYPGQGGETQYF.

CDR3 bases: TGTGCCATCAGGGAGGGGTTGGGGAACACCGGGGAGCTGTTTTTT. Amino acid sequence: CAIREGLGNTGELFF. The chain joins TRBV10-3 to TRBJ2-2; D is perhaps TRBD2 (6 bases). In germline, CDR1 is ENHRY, CDR2 SYGVKD. The CDR3 runs to 15 residues. The germline V and J ends were trimmed by 6 bases and 1 base, with 12 bases remaining between them.

This rearrangement joins TRBV7-9 to TRBJ2-2; a weak D match, TRBD1 (6 bases). Germline V gives CDR1 SEHNR, CDR2 FQNEAQ (reference sequence). Trimming shortened V by 2 bases and J by 3 bases, and 10 bases separated the two germline ends. The CDR3 sequence is 15 residues long. As DNA, the CDR3 is TGTGCCAGCAGCTTAAACTCAGGGGACACCGGGGAGCTGTTTTTT. Residues: CASSLNSGDTGELFF.

This clone has only one observation. The rearrangement uses TRBV19 and TRBJ2-2; D unresolved. V lost 3 bases and J lost 2, with 4 bases in between. Germline V gives CDR1 LNHDA, CDR2 SQIVND (reference sequence). This CDR3 contains 13 residues. Here the CDR3 DNA reads TGTGCCAGTAGTATCGATAACACCGGGGAGCTGTTTTTT. It specifies CASSIDNTGELFF.

The chain employs TRBV10-1 and TRBJ1-1; the D gene is possibly TRBD1 (5 bases). V lost 6 bases, J lost 0 bases, and 11 bases lay in between. CDR3 length: 14 residues. The germline V gene encodes CDR1 WNHNN and CDR2 SYGVQD (reference sequence). The CDR3 region is CASRGGVMNTEAFF. The CDR3 nucleotides are TGCGCCAGCAGGGGGGGTGTCATGAACACTGAAGCTTTCTTT.

J is TRBJ1-6 and V is TRBV2; D is possibly TRBD1 (5 bases). Germline V gives CDR1 SNHLY, CDR2 FYNNEI. The V gene lost 3 bases and the J gene lost 10 bases, with 10 bases spanning the gap. This CDR3 has 13 residues. The CDR3 DNA reads TGTGCCAGCAGTGAGCGGGGCAACTCACCCCTCCACTTT. Its translation: CASSERGNSPLHF.

This clone has just a few counts. CDR3 region: CASRTGGVGEKLFF. The CDR3 nucleotides read TGTGCCAGCAGGACAGGCGGGGTTGGTGAAAAACTGTTTTTT. J is TRBJ1-4 and V is TRBV6-5, with TRBD1 as a possible D gene (6 bases). This CDR3 is 14 amino acids long. In germline, CDR1 is MNHEY, CDR2 SVGAGI. Trimming removed 6 bases from V and 7 bases from J, with 15 bases in between.

A few counts support this clone. This chain links TRBV3-1 (or the pseudogene TRBV3-2) with TRBJ2-5, with a possible D match to TRBD2 (5 bases). Trimming shortened V by 5 bases and J by 3 bases, and 16 bases separated the two germline ends. The CDR3 extends over 15 amino acids. The V gene's germline CDR1 is LGHDT and CDR2 YNNKEL (reference sequence). The CDR3, as DNA: TGTGCCAGCAGCTCTCCCTCGGACGGGGAAGAGACCCAGTACTTC. Its translation is CASSSPSDGEETQYF.

The rearrangement links TRBV27 to TRBJ2-7, with a weak D call TRBD1 (6 bases). V was clipped by 2 bases and J by 6 bases, with 11 bases between them. The CDR3 is 13 residues long. Germline V gene data show CDR1 as MNHEY and CDR2 as SMNVEV (reference sequence). The CDR3: CASSLRGSSEQYF. In DNA form, the CDR3 reads TGTGCCAGCAGTTTAAGGGGGAGCTCCGAGCAGTACTTC.

V is TRBV3-1 (or the pseudogene TRBV3-2) and J is TRBJ1-2; D may be TRBD1 (6 bases). This CDR3 spans 16 amino acids. CDR1 is LGHDT, CDR2 YNNKEL, per germline (reference sequence). V gave up 1 base and J gave up 8 bases, with 20 bases separating them. CDR3 region: CASSQGDKDRIGGYTF. CDR3 bases: TGTGCCAGCAGCCAAGGGGACAAAGACAGGATTGGGGGCTACACCTTC.

CDR3 DNA sequence: TGTGCCAGCAGTGATTCGTCGGGCTATGGCTACACCTTC. Amino acids: CASSDSSGYGYTF. The rearrangement joins TRBV2 to TRBJ1-2; D call uncertain. Germline lookup yields CDR1 SNHLY and CDR2 FYNNEI. The CDR3 runs to 13 residues. V lost 3 bases and J 4 bases, leaving 9 bases between the germline ends.

This clone was observed once. The genes are TRBV5-1 and TRBJ1-2, with TRBD1 matching over 8 bases. V shed 0 bases, J shed 1 base, and the junction held 14 bases outside the gene matches. The CDR3 extends over 19 amino acids. Germline V CDR1 and CDR2: SGHRS, YFSETQ. The CDR3 coding sequence is TGCGCCAGCAGCTTGGAGGTGTGGGACAGGTCTGCGATTAACTATGGCTACACCTTC. Translation: CASSLEVWDRSAINYGYTF.

This clone was detected a few times. The rearrangement links TRBV5-1 to TRBJ2-1; a possible D gene is TRBD1 (5 bases). Per germline, CDR1 SGHRS and CDR2 YFSETQ. The CDR3 spans 14 residues. V was cut by 2 bases and J by 9 bases, with 15 bases left in between. The CDR3 protein is CASSFSQGRAEQFF. CDR3 coding DNA: TGCGCCAGCAGCTTCTCGCAGGGAAGAGCTGAGCAGTTCTTC. The variable domain in full, completed from reference TRBV5-1 and TRBJ2-1, reads KAGVTQTPRYLIKTRGQQVTLSCSPISGHRSVSWYQQTPGQGLQFLFEYFSETQRNKGNFPGRFSGRQFSNSRSEMNVSTLELGDSALYLCASSFSQGRAEQFFGPGTRLTVL.

The J gene is TRBJ1-1, the V gene TRBV4-2, with D uncertain. This CDR3 comprises 13 residues. Trimming stripped 1 base from V and 0 bases from J, with 3 bases between. Germline CDR1 is LGHNA and CDR2 is YNFKEQ. CDR3 nucleotides: TGTGCCAGCAGCCAAGCAGTGAACACTGAAGCTTTCTTT. This translates into CASSQAVNTEAFF.

About this clone: This sample also contains other DNA sequences that code for the same CDR3. This chain links TRBV30 with TRBJ1-6; perhaps TRBD1 as D (6 bases). The V end was cut by 0 bases, the J end by 7 bases, with 7 bases between. Per the germline V gene, CDR1 is GTSNPN and CDR2 is SVGIG (reference sequence). The CDR3 extends over 13 amino acids. This chain's CDR3 is CAWSVQGNSPLHF. In DNA, the CDR3 is TGTGCCTGGAGTGTACAGGGAAATTCACCCCTCCACTTT.

The chain has TRBV5-6 and TRBJ1-2; 7 positions match TRBD1. Germline V gives CDR1 SGHDT, CDR2 YYEEEE. The CDR3 runs 14 residues. J gave up 2 bases and V 4 bases, and 5 bases lay outside the gene matches. CDR3 DNA: TGTGCCAGCAGCGGCCGGACAGGAAACTATGGCTACACCTTC. Protein product: CASSGRTGNYGYTF.

This clone rates as medium-sized. The chain links TRBV19 to TRBJ1-5; TRBD1 aligns across 11 bases. CDR1 and CDR2 from the germline V gene are LNHDA and SQIVND (reference sequence). V shed 4 bases and J 0 bases; nucleotides not matched to a gene: 11. The CDR3 covers 19 residues. The CDR3 protein is CASSTWTGGPLYSNQPQHF. For the CDR3, the DNA is TGTGCCAGTAGTACGTGGACAGGGGGCCCCCTATATAGCAATCAGCCCCAGCATTTT.

The rearrangement joins TRBV6-5 to TRBJ1-2; D ambiguous. The CDR3 has 11 amino acids. From germline, CDR1 is MNHEY and CDR2 SVGAGI. Trimming shortened V by 4 bases and J by 5 bases, and 5 bases separated the two germline ends. The CDR3 is CASSSPYGYTF. CDR3 bases: TGTGCCAGCAGTTCCCCATATGGCTACACCTTC.